This record looks at one T cell receptor beta chain sequence and its context. Per the authors' pipeline: Estimation of nucleated cell counts was performed using reference gene primer amplification. Clones were sequenced by immunoSEQ multiplex PCR, and TCRdb holds only the in-frame ones, with some missing. Clonal size and the V and J genes are those of that table, whereas D and trimming came from the DNA. This sample has approximately 180,000 clones, with about 85% found just once. This sample was taken from a study of blood T cell repertoires in COVID-19. Across the whole study: Researchers got acute and convalescent COVID-19 samples from the United States, Italy and Spain. From T cells, B-cell-depleted T cells, or PBMCs came the material, which was cDNA or gDNA.

Trimming left V 5 bases short and J 3 bases short, with 7 bases between. The CDR3 runs 13 residues. The V gene's germline CDR1 is SNHLY and CDR2 FYNNEI. What was sequenced was peripheral blood. This TCR derives from an elderly woman with acute or convalescent COVID-19. The rearrangement links TRBV2 to TRBJ2-2; D might be TRBD1 (6 bases). In DNA form, the CDR3 reads TGTGCCAGCAGTTACAGGGACACCGGGGAGCTGTTTTTT. The encoded protein is CASSYRDTGELFF.